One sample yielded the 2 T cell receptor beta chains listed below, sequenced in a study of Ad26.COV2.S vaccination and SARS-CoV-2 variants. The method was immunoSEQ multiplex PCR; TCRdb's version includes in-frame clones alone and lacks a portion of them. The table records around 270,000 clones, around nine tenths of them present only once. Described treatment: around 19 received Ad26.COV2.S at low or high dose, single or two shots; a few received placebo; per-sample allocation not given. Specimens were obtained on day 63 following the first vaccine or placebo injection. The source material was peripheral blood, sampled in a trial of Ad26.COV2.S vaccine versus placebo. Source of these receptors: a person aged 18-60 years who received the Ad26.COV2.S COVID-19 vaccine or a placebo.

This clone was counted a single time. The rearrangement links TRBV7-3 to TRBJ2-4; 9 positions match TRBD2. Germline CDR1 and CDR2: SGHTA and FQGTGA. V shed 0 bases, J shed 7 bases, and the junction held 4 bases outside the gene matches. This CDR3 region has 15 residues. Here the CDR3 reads CASSLTSGGPNIQYF. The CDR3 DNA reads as TGTGCCAGCAGCTTAACCAGCGGGGGGCCTAACATTCAGTACTTC.

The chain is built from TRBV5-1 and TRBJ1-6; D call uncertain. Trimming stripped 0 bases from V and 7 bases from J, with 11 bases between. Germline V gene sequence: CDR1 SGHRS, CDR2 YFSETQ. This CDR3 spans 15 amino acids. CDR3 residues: CASSLAGSANSPLHF. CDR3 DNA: TGCGCCAGCAGCTTGGCCGGCAGCGCAAATTCACCCCTCCACTTT.